Below are 2 T cell receptor beta chains sequenced from a single sample in a study of T cells after yellow fever vaccination. TCRdb recomputed calls from the 5' RACE reads with MiXCR, one row per CDR3 protein. Seen here are about 52,000 distinct CDR3 sequences, 6.6% observed once, and the top ten hold about 24%. The sequencing here drew on CD8+ T cells not binding an NS4B(214-222) dextramer, sorted from PBMCs, taken around 45 days after the first yellow fever vaccination. The receptors stem from a man between 18 and 35 years old who received the YFV17D yellow fever vaccine.

In its sample, this clonotype was seen many times. In DNA form, the CDR3 reads TGTGCCAGCAGCTTAGGGGGCTTTGGGGAGCTGTTTTTT. This gives the protein CASSLGGFGELFF. The chain uses TRBV7-8 and TRBJ2-2; D might be TRBD1 (5 bases). This CDR3 spans 13 amino acids. Germline V gene data show CDR1 as SGHVS and CDR2 as FQNEAQ. V lost 1 base to trimming and J lost 8 bases, with 8 bases between them.

In its sample, this clonotype was seen a few times. The chain couples TRBV27 to TRBJ2-7; 8 nucleotides match TRBD1. From germline, CDR1 is MNHEY and CDR2 SMNVEV (reference sequence). The CDR3 loop spans 14 amino acids. Losses at the gene ends were 3 bases for V and 3 bases for J; bases not matched to a gene: 4. CDR3: CASSFGQGNYEQYF. DNA for the CDR3: TGTGCCAGCAGTTTTGGACAGGGAAACTACGAGCAGTACTTC.